This paragraph covers one T cell receptor (beta chain) sequence. Its antigen is as yet unknown. The data derive from a study of cytomegalovirus exposure and HLA in healthy donors. The wider study: The same platform used for the roughly 600 first-cohort repertoires was also used for the 90 to 150 validation repertoires, as a later analysis reported.

The study, taken as a whole, reports: Most TCRs appeared rarely, but some public TCRs recurred in many donors. According to the study, around 180 TCR beta chains were cytomegalovirus-associated. Reports described diagnosis of cytomegalovirus status by the classifier as highly specific and sensitive.

The assay was immunoSEQ multiplex PCR, and TCRdb's table has in-frame clones only and misses some. Among about 130,000 clones listed, around nine tenths were seen once. This sequence originates from a man in his thirties or forties in good health and CMV-seronegative. Sequencing input: PBMCs.

CDR3: CAWSGHRAPGELFF. The CDR3 region has the DNA TGTGCCTGGAGTGGTCACAGGGCCCCCGGGGAGCTGTTTTTT. The chain links TRBV30 to TRBJ2-2; maybe TRBD1 (6 bases). This CDR3 is 14 amino acids long. V was pared by 1 base and J by 6 bases, with 12 bases between. Germline lookup yields CDR1 GTSNPN and CDR2 SVGIG (reference sequence).